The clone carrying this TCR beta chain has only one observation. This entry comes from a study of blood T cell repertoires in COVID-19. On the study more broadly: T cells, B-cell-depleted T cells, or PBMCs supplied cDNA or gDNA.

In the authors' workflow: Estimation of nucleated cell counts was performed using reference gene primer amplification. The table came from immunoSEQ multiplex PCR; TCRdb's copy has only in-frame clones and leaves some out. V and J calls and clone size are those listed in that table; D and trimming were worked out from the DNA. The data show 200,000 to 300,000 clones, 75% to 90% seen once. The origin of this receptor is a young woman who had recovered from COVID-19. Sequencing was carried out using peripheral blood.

Here the CDR3 reads CASSSPPRQGKNTEAFF. CDR3 nucleotide sequence: TGTGCCAGCAGTTCCCCCCCCCGACAGGGCAAAAACACTGAAGCTTTCTTT. The chain is built from TRBV27 and TRBJ1-1, with 7 bases lining up with TRBD1. The trim removed 4 bases at V and 2 bases at J, leaving 13 bases unmatched. CDR3 length equals 17 residues. Germline V gene sequence: CDR1 MNHEY, CDR2 SMNVEV (reference sequence).